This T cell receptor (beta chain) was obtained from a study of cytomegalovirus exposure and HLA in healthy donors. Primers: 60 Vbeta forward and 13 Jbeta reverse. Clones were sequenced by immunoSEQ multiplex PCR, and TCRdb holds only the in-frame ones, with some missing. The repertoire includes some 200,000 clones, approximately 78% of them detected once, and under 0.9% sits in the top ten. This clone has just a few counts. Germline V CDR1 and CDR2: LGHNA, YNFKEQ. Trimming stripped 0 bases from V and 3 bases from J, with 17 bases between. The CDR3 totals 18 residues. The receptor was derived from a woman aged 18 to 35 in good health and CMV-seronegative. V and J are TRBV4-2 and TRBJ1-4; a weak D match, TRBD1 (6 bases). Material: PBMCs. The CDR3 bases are TGTGCCAGCAGCCAAGATCGTCAGGGGCGCGTCTCTAATGAAAAACTGTTTTTT. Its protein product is CASSQDRQGRVSNEKLFF.